This TCR beta chain stems from a study of T cell changes during pregnancy in multiple sclerosis. The table came from immunoSEQ multiplex PCR; TCRdb's copy has only in-frame clones and leaves some out. The data contain about 79,000 clones, around 93% of them singletons. The CDR3 contains 19 residues. CDR1 is SGHNT and CDR2 is YYREEE in the germline V gene (reference sequence). Trimming took off 2 bases at V and 0 bases at J, with 21 bases between the two ends. This specimen consisted of peripheral blood, obtained in the second trimester of pregnancy. The chain is built from TRBV5-4 and TRBJ2-1; a weak D match, TRBD2 (6 bases). The sequence came from a female donor in good health, enrolled as a control in a pregnancy study. The CDR3: CASSLSPGRGASSYNEQFF. CDR3 bases: TGTGCCAGCAGCTTATCCCCTGGGCGGGGCGCTAGCTCCTACAATGAGCAGTTCTTC.